This T cell receptor beta chain came from a study of cytomegalovirus exposure and HLA in healthy donors (dated by TCRdb to the late 2010s). Concerning the study at large: In an earlier analysis of under 750 of the donors, 250 to 350 Gb of sequence data and 90 million to 130 million unique TCR beta sequences from 150 million to 200 million T cells were reported. Around 320 gigabases of sequencing data and approximately 93 million unique TCR sequences were included in an early release covering 550 to 800 HLA-typed donors. The study used immunosequencing to profile the T cell repertoires of 670 or so subjects and linked those repertoires to cytomegalovirus serostatus. Among almost 400 genotyped donors of the cohort, an average of approximately 240,000 unique TCR beta nucleotide sequences were sequenced per donor, roughly 18% of them non-productive. Donor age, sex, ethnicity and CMV serostatus were collected together with the repertoire data. Both class I and class II loci were covered by HLA typing, at four-digit resolution. Rather than drawing on any new phenotypic data, the later analysis identified candidate immune exposures from TCR beta sequences and the way those sequences occurred across donors. The study aimed to test whether signatures of past pathogen exposure could be identified by cataloging public T cell receptors. To predict cytomegalovirus infection status, the study brought together high-throughput TCR immunosequencing, statistical association of individual TCRs with disease status, and machine learning. Typing coverage differed by locus: A, B, C, DRB1 and DQB1 were typed in roughly 629-640 donors, DQA1 in about 560, DPA1 in 600 to 610, and DPB1 in about 450. A later genetic analysis took genome-wide SNP genotypes for about 65% of the roughly 670 donors and used that subset as a discovery cohort. An earlier analysis of 500 to 650 of the donors applied high-throughput TCR beta sequencing to assess whether each TCR beta V gene segment acted as functional or pseudogenic. In addition to the first cohort of 666 subjects, a separate validation cohort of 100 to 150 different subjects was used. Every discovery cohort repertoire had been produced on one sequencing platform. Four to six DR-DQ haplotypes were handled as single units for association and clustering, since linkage in the cohort was strong. Among the roughly 400 genotyped donors, about 83% belonged to the genetic ancestry cluster associated with self-reported Caucasian donors. A later analysis re-analyzed previously published TCR beta repertoires from 600 to 850 donors and added high-resolution HLA genotyping to study TCR occurrence patterns. Here is what the overall study found, with its caveats: Because HLA typing was missing for some donors at each locus, association tests included only the typed subset. A further reported finding was that TCR beta sequences accurately predicted the HLA-A and HLA-B alleles for most subjects in the first cohort. The 87-base-pair reads could not distinguish some IMGT-functional V segments, including TRBV6-2 and TRBV6-3, so those segments were excluded. It was suggested by the authors that the approach could potentially be generalized to other disease states and immunological phenotypes. Broadly in line with IMGT annotations, most TCR beta V segments showed up in productive rearrangements about 87% or about 30% of the time in an earlier analysis of 450 to 600 of the donors. While some public TCRs were present in many individuals, most TCR sequences turned up only very rarely across donors. The study gave a list of 150 to 200 TCR beta chains associated with cytomegalovirus. The sequencing pipeline was judged likely to have produced a cluster of highly shared sequence variants as a technical artifact. According to a later analysis, most CMV-associated TCR beta chains appeared to be HLA-restricted, and the HLA associations seemed to be driven largely by CMV exposure. Correlated functional status among segregating V segments might reflect linkage disequilibrium, but an unknown experimental factor could not be ruled out. Sequencing depth was assumed to be roughly uniform across donors in the presence/absence analyses, though that assumption may not hold. For the cohort, immune exposure information was limited to CMV serostatus. The cohort was sequenced for TCR beta chains only, and without alpha or paired-chain data the features that could be detected were limited. The classifier was reported to diagnose cytomegalovirus status with high specificity and sensitivity in both the original and validation cohorts. A later genetic analysis associated a missense DCLRE1C variant with V-gene and J-gene trimming of TCR beta chains, and an independent cohort replicated the association. Several of the top co-occurrence clusters appeared to be linked to parvovirus B19, influenza, CMV and Epstein-Barr virus, according to a later analysis. The earlier analysis of almost 600 of the donors excluded over 15 rarely observed V segments, including chromosome 9 orphons, because counts were too low. Compared with the 666-donor mean, donors in an Asian-associated ancestry cluster had fewer N-insertions in productive TCRs, according to a later genetic analysis. A later analysis found that TCR association rates varied across HLA loci, with DRB1 alleles showing the most associated TCRs and HLA-C alleles the fewest. Strong co-occurrence of HLA alleles, especially DR and DQ, made assigning TCR associations to individual alleles difficult. A later analysis found that HLA-associated TCR beta chains were more clonally expanded and had lower generation probabilities than equally common non-associated chains. A few of the identified cytomegalovirus-associated TCR beta chains were confirmed in vitro to be specific for cytomegalovirus antigens. At a false discovery rate of 0.05, a later analysis linked roughly 17,000 TCR beta sequences to specific HLA alleles.

The cohort comprised 710 or so healthy bone marrow donors. At the time of sampling, all cohort members were nominally healthy, though unrecorded immune exposures were likely present. The donor was CMV seronegative and belonged to the group of 352 seronegative cohort members. A peripheral blood sample was provided by each donor, and peripheral blood mononuclear cells were used for TCR beta sequencing. The Qiagen DNeasy Blood Extraction Kit was used to extract genomic DNA from the blood cell samples. The library was obtained by the immunoSEQ multiplex PCR assay. For the multiplex PCR, a mixture combining 60 forward primers for TCR Vbeta segments and 13 reverse primers for TCR Jbeta segments was used. Amplification of the CDR3 region of rearranged TCR beta genes was performed with a multiplex PCR assay on genomic DNA. The Illumina HiSeq System was used to sequence the amplified TCR beta libraries as 87-base-pair reads. Under the source paper's analysis protocol: Across the 600 to 700 repertoires, a later analysis counted some 80 million unique TCR beta chains, 9.5 million to 13 million of which were shared by at least two donors. To remove PCR and sequencing errors, raw reads were error-corrected and collapsed into unique sequences using a nearest-neighbor algorithm that merged closely related sequences. V, D and J gene segments were assigned by aligning CDR3 sequences to IMGT reference sequences. For a sequence to be retained, a match of at least six nucleotides was required to both a V gene segment and a J gene segment. A rearrangement was called productive if the CDR3 had no stop codons and remained in frame with V and J, and every other rearrangement was called non-productive. Following IMGT convention, CDR3 was defined as the stretch from the second conserved V-encoded cysteine up to the conserved J-encoded phenylalanine. The earlier analysis of 550 to 650 of the donors excluded any sequence lacking an unambiguous match to a single V gene segment. An earlier analysis of a few hundred of the donors called V segments functional above 56.7% productive rearrangements and segregating when the between-donor standard deviation exceeded 5%. A statistical classification framework was built for diagnosing cytomegalovirus status from the catalog of TCR beta chain sequences. V and J gene assignment, in a later analysis, came from comparing TCR nucleotide sequences with IMGT/GENE-DB human TR gene sequences. In a later analysis, CDR3 sequences and most-parsimonious VDJ recombination scenarios were assigned using the TCRdist pipeline. In a later analysis, each TCR beta chain was defined by its CDR3 amino acid sequence together with its V-gene family, and reads without a unique V-gene family were excluded. As a way to deal with suspected cross-contamination and a sequencing artifact, a later analysis dropped roughly 620 nucleotide sequences that were highly shared and had low generation probability. A later analysis calculated a clonal expansion index for each public chain from normalized within-repertoire ranks of inferred template counts. A later analysis computed generation probabilities with a VDJ recombination model fitted to out-of-frame rearrangements, and checked the results against IGoR. In a later analysis, hypergeometric tests were used to score TCR-TCR, TCR-HLA and TCR-CMV co-occurrence, with a repertoire-size bias correction applied to TCR pairs. A later analysis estimated false discovery rates by permuting HLA or CMV assignments 20 times. In a later analysis, co-occurring TCRs were grouped with DBSCAN, and TCRdist sequence similarity was added when clustering was performed within HLA-allele-positive subsets. Repertoires with fewer than 30,000 or more than 120,000 public chains were left out of co-occurrence clustering, as were four to six repertoires with anomalous nucleotide sharing. TCRdb took over this immuneACCESS table, retaining in-frame rearrangements with V and J assigned. Such tables are incomplete; in checked studies, under half of the missing clones stem from an unresolved V gene, and the remainder is unexplained. From that table come the V and J calls and clone size; the DNA was used to work out D and trimming. Recorded for this sample are more than 95,000 clones; 83% of them occurred a single time. Clones ranked in the top ten supply roughly 6.1% of the sample.

Here V drops 5 bases and J drops 1 base, and the junction holds 10 bases not matched to any gene. The germline V gene encodes CDR1 SGHTA and CDR2 FQGNSA. From cysteine to phenylalanine, the CDR3 is 17 amino acids long. The DNA shown is the 51-base CDR3, in frame from base 1. This clone occurred once. Its antigen target is currently unknown. No base-level quality is on record; no much larger clone is a single base apart. Input material: PBMCs. This receptor was obtained from a man between 18 and 35 years old in good health and CMV-seronegative. The chain links TRBV7-2 with TRBJ2-3, with TRBD2 matching 9 junction bases. At the DNA level, the sequence is TGTGCCAGCAGCCCCAAGGTGGTAGCGGGGGGCACAGATACGCAGTATTTT. It specifies CASSPKVVAGGTDTQYF. Extended through the reference TRBV7-2 and TRBJ2-3 proteins, this CDR3 yields the full variable domain: GAGVSQSPSNKVTEKGKDVELRCDPISGHTALYWYRQSLGQGLEFLIYFQGNSAPDKSGLPSDRFSAERTGGSVSTLTIQRTQQEDSAVYLCASSPKVVAGGTDTQYFGPGTRLTVL.